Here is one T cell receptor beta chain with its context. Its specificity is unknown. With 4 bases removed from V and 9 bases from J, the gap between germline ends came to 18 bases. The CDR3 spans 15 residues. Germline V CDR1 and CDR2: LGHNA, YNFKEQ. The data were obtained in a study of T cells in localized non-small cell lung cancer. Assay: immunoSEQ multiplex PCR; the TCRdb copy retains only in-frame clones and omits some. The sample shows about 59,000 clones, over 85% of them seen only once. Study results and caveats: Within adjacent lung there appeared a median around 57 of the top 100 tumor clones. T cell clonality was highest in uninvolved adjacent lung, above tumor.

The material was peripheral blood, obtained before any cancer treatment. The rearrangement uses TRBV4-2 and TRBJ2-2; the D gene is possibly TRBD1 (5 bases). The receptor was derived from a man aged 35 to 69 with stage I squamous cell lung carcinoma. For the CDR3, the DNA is TGTGCCAGCAGCCCATCCCGCCAGGGATCACGGGAGCTGTTTTTT. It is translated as CASSPSRQGSRELFF.